These 21 T cell receptor beta chains were all obtained from the same sample, sequenced in a study of CD8+ T cells in alopecia areata. Extraction and reverse transcription of RNA yielded cDNA as the sequencing template. The assay was immunoSEQ multiplex PCR, and TCRdb's table has in-frame clones only and misses some. The sample contains about 97,000 clones, about two fifths of which appear only once. Sequenced material: CD4+ T cells sorted from blood. These receptors came from a human donor with alopecia areata.

The chain uses TRBV4-1 and TRBJ2-5; TRBD1 matches 7 bases. The CDR3 contains 15 residues. The junction had 6 bases not matched to a gene; V was cut back by 0 bases and J by 5 bases. CDR1 and CDR2 from the germline V gene are MGHRA and YSYEKL. The CDR3 is CASSQDGTGEETQYF. CDR3 nucleotides: TGCGCCAGCAGCCAAGATGGTACAGGGGAGGAGACCCAGTACTTC.

This clone was seen a handful of times. The chain couples TRBV5-4 to TRBJ2-3; either TRBD1 or TRBD2 may fit D (6 bases each). Germline V gene data show CDR1 as SGHNT and CDR2 as YYREEE (reference sequence). The CDR3 contains 15 residues. V lost 5 bases, J lost 9 bases, and 22 bases lay in between. The CDR3 nucleotides read TGTGCCAGCAGTTCGGGGGCCCTGCCGCGTGGAACGCAGTATTTT. Translation: CASSSGALPRGTQYF. The variable domain in full, completed from reference TRBV5-4 and TRBJ2-3, reads ETGVTQSPTHLIKTRGQQVTLRCSSQSGHNTVSWYQQALGQGPQFIFQYYREEENGRGNFPPRFSGLQFPNYSSELNVNALELDDSALYLCASSSGALPRGTQYFGPGTRLTVL.

This sequence joins TRBV15 and TRBJ2-5; D remains unclear. Trimming removed 2 bases at V and 1 base at J, with 5 bases between. The CDR3 is 13 amino acids. The germline gives CDR1 LNHNV, CDR2 YYDKDF (reference sequence). CDR3 residues: CATSRHLQETQYF. CDR3 bases: TGTGCCACCAGCAGACATCTCCAAGAGACCCAGTACTTC.

This clone occurred a few times. For the CDR3, the DNA is TGTGGGGAGGGTCTGGGAACAGATACGCAGTATTTT. This translates into CGEGLGTDTQYF. This sequence joins TRBV9 and TRBJ2-3; 7 positions match TRBD2. Germline V gene sequence: CDR1 SGDLS, CDR2 YYNGEE. The CDR3 is 12 amino acids. The variable domain in full, with the rest retrieved from reference TRBV9 and TRBJ2-3, is DSGVTQTPKHLITATGQRVTLRCSPRSGDLSVYWYQQSLDQGLQFLIQYYNGEERAKGNILERFSAQQFPDLHSELNLSSLELGDSALYFCGEGLGTDTQYFGPGTRLTVL.

The table lists this clone with many counts. The V call is TRBV15, the J call TRBJ2-7; TRBD1 agrees at 8 bases. Germline loops: CDR1 LNHNV, CDR2 YYDKDF (reference sequence). This CDR3 is 14 amino acids long. V shed 6 bases, J shed 1 base, and the junction held 5 bases outside the gene matches. The CDR3 DNA follows: TGTGCCACCAGTCTCGGACAGGGTTCCTACGAGCAGTACTTC. It translates to CATSLGQGSYEQYF.

The rearrangement links TRBV27 to TRBJ2-2, with 7 nucleotides matching TRBD1. There are 15 residues in the CDR3. CDR1 MNHEY and CDR2 SMNVEV come from the germline V gene (reference sequence). V dropped 6 bases and J dropped 3; count of bases not matched to a gene: 7. The CDR3 DNA is TGTGCCAGCAGACCTATGGGACAGTACACCGGGGAGCTGTTTTTT. It encodes CASRPMGQYTGELFF.

This clone was detected a few times. The rearrangement links TRBV5-1 to TRBJ2-1; 10 nucleotides match TRBD2. Trimming cost V 0 bases and J 7 bases; bases outside gene matches: 7. The V gene's germline CDR1 is SGHRS and CDR2 YFSETQ. CDR3 length: 16 residues. In nucleotides, the CDR3 is TGCGCCAGCAGCTTGGAGTGGACTAGCGGCCGAAATGAGCAGTTCTTC. This sequence encodes CASSLEWTSGRNEQFF.

J is TRBJ1-1 and V is TRBV29-1; D is unclear. CDR3 length: 13 amino acids. Germline V gives CDR1 SQVTM, CDR2 ANQGSEA. Trimming removed 1 base at V and 1 base at J, with 7 bases between. The CDR3 loop is CSVEVSRNTEAFF. CDR3 nucleotides: TGCAGCGTTGAAGTTTCACGGAACACTGAAGCTTTCTTT. The full variable domain, with the rest looked up from reference TRBV29-1 and TRBJ1-1, is SAVISQKPSRDICQRGTSLTIQCQVDSQVTMMFWYRQQPGQSLTLIATANQGSEATYESGFVIDKFPISRPNLTFSTLTVSNMSPEDSSIYLCSVEVSRNTEAFFGQGTRLTVV.

The rearrangement links TRBV30 to TRBJ1-5, with TRBD1 as a possible D gene (5 bases). Germline CDR1 reads GTSNPN; CDR2 reads SVGIG (reference sequence). This CDR3 spans 17 amino acids. Trimming stripped 2 bases from V and 2 bases from J, with 19 bases between. The CDR3 spells CAWSQNSGTAGNQPQHF. The CDR3 DNA is TGTGCCTGGAGTCAAAACTCGGGGACCGCGGGCAATCAGCCCCAGCATTTT.

The CDR3, as DNA: TGTGCCAGCAGTCCGTGGAACCCTCCCTACGAGCAGTACTTC. Translating gives CASSPWNPPYEQYF. This rearrangement joins TRBV25-1 to TRBJ2-7; D is undetermined. The CDR3 has 14 residues. Germline-derived CDR1 and CDR2 are MGHDK and SYGVNS. Trimming took off 5 bases at V and 2 bases at J, with 13 bases between the two ends.

This chain connects TRBV5-4 to TRBJ2-3; D is possibly TRBD1 or TRBD2 (6 bases each). The CDR3 has 15 amino acids. Germline V gives CDR1 SGHNT, CDR2 YYREEE (reference sequence). Between the trimmed V and J ends, which lost 1 base and 2 bases, there was a span of 11 bases. The CDR3 region has the DNA TGTGCCAGCAGCTTGACAGGGACTTTCACAGATACGCAGTATTTT. Its translation: CASSLTGTFTDTQYF.

The sample holds a few counts of this clone. The rearrangement links TRBV7-3 to TRBJ2-1; D unresolved. This CDR3 region has 15 residues. Germline V gives CDR1 SGHTA, CDR2 FQGTGA. V lost 0 bases to trimming and J lost 2 bases, with 8 bases between them. CDR3 sequence reads: CASSLTPAAYNEQFF. The CDR3, as DNA: TGTGCCAGCAGCTTAACGCCGGCAGCCTACAATGAGCAGTTCTTC.

This clone appeared once. The rearrangement joins TRBV9 to TRBJ2-2; D unresolved. This CDR3 has 15 residues. V shed 3 bases and J shed 0 bases, with 9 bases lying between them. In germline, CDR1 is SGDLS, CDR2 YYNGEE. In DNA, the CDR3 is TGTGCCAGCAGCGCGAGGAGAGCGAACACCGGGGAGCTGTTTTTT. Its protein is CASSARRANTGELFF.

This clone was recorded a few times. This rearrangement joins TRBV28 to TRBJ2-6; D ambiguous. The CDR3 covers 13 residues. Trimming removed 7 bases from V and 0 bases from J, with 4 bases in between. The germline V gene has CDR1 MDHEN and CDR2 SYDVKM. CDR3 loop: CASNPSGANVLTF. The CDR3 DNA reads TGTGCCAGCAATCCCTCTGGGGCCAACGTCCTGACTTTC.

The chain employs TRBV25-1 and TRBJ2-7, with D hard to call. V shed 4 bases and J shed 0 bases, with 4 bases lying between them. Germline CDR1 and CDR2: MGHDK and SYGVNS. The CDR3 loop spans 12 amino acids. CDR3 protein: CASSAPSYEQYF. CDR3 bases: TGTGCCAGCAGTGCCCCCTCCTACGAGCAGTACTTC.

The chain has TRBV5-1 and TRBJ2-3; D may match TRBD1 or TRBD2 (6 bases each). This CDR3 region has 15 residues. Germline CDR1 and CDR2: SGHRS and YFSETQ. V was shortened by 5 bases and J by 5 bases, with 18 bases between the two germline ends. The CDR3 spells CASRPGGGEGDTQYF. The CDR3 nucleotides are TGCGCCAGCAGACCCGGAGGGGGTGAGGGAGATACGCAGTATTTT.

The rearrangement uses TRBV29-1 and TRBJ2-5, with TRBD1 matching 8 bases. This CDR3 spans 13 amino acids. The germline CDR1 and CDR2 sequences are SQVTM and ANQGSEA. The V segment lost 7 bases and the J segment 7 bases; nucleotides outside the gene matches: 11. The DNA for the CDR3 is TGCAGCGGCGGACAGGGAGAACTGGGGACCCAGTACTTC. This encodes CSGGQGELGTQYF. The whole variable domain, remainder taken from reference TRBV29-1 and TRBJ2-5, is SAVISQKPSRDICQRGTSLTIQCQVDSQVTMMFWYRQQPGQSLTLIATANQGSEATYESGFVIDKFPISRPNLTFSTLTVSNMSPEDSSIYLCSGGQGELGTQYFGPGTRLLVL.

This chain joins TRBV29-1 and TRBJ2-1, with 7 positions matching TRBD2. V lost 7 bases, J lost 1 base, and 10 bases stayed unmatched. The CDR3 consists of 15 residues. Germline CDR1 and CDR2: SQVTM and ANQGSEA. The DNA of the CDR3 is TGCAGCGCTACAGCGAGCGGGGTATCCTACAATGAGCAGTTCTTC. It codes for CSATASGVSYNEQFF.

This chain uses TRBV5-4 with TRBJ2-5; 11 nucleotides align to TRBD2. This CDR3 contains 14 residues. Germline V gene lookup returns CDR1 SGHNT and CDR2 YYREEE (reference sequence). V lost 4 bases and J lost 3; bases outside the gene matches: 2. Here the CDR3 reads CASSPGLAEETQYF. The CDR3 DNA follows: TGTGCCAGCAGCCCGGGACTAGCGGAAGAGACCCAGTACTTC. The entire variable domain, with the rest obtained from reference TRBV5-4 and TRBJ2-5, is as follows: ETGVTQSPTHLIKTRGQQVTLRCSSQSGHNTVSWYQQALGQGPQFIFQYYREEENGRGNFPPRFSGLQFPNYSSELNVNALELDDSALYLCASSPGLAEETQYFGPGTRLLVL.

This clone was detected a few times. The chain joins TRBV5-1 to TRBJ2-1; the D gene is possibly TRBD1 (6 bases). V lost 0 bases and J lost 13, with 11 bases in between. The CDR3 has 12 residues. CDR1 SGHRS and CDR2 YFSETQ come from the germline V gene. The CDR3 reads CASSLEVDSQFF. Written as DNA, the CDR3 is TGCGCCAGCAGCTTGGAGGTGGACAGTCAGTTCTTC.

The chain recombines TRBV30 with TRBJ1-6, with D possibly being TRBD1 (5 bases). Deletions cut 8 bases from V and 7 bases from J, with 12 bases between. The CDR3 consists of 12 residues. From germline, CDR1 is GTSNPN and CDR2 SVGIG (reference sequence). CDR3 protein: CAMSGVNSPLHF. The CDR3 coding sequence is TGTGCCATGTCGGGGGTGAATTCACCCCTCCACTTT.